This T cell receptor (beta chain) was profiled in a study of blood T cell repertoires in COVID-19. On the study more broadly: Italy, Spain and the United States were the sources of the convalescent and acute COVID-19 samples. Nucleic acid was either cDNA or gDNA, and it came from T cells, B-cell-depleted T cells, or PBMCs.

Authors' analysis steps: Amplifying reference gene primers gave estimates of nucleated cell counts. Clones were read by immunoSEQ multiplex PCR, and TCRdb kept only the in-frame ones, dropping some. V, J and clone size derive from that table, while D and trimming were established from the DNA sequence. This table has around 280,000 clones, approximately 86% appearing once. This sequence originates from a woman younger than 45 who had recovered from COVID-19. Sequenced sample: peripheral blood.

CDR3 nucleotides: TGTGCCAGCAGCCCCATCAAAGGACTAGCGGGAAGGGAGCTGTTTTTT. This gives the protein CASSPIKGLAGRELFF. This chain joins TRBV14 and TRBJ2-2; 12 positions agree with TRBD2. Germline trimming cut 4 bases from V and 9 bases from J; bases unmatched to any gene: 9. The length of the CDR3 is 16 residues. The germline CDR1 and CDR2 sequences are SGHDN and FVKESK.